These 2 T cell receptor beta chains originate from one sample sequenced in a study of T cell clones after liver transplantation. The repertoire was sequenced with immunoSEQ multiplex PCR; TCRdb's copy has only in-frame clones and lacks some. The sample lists more than 75,000 clones, 82% occurring once. Sequenced material: CD4+ T cells from blood, taken approximately 3.5 years after liver transplant. The receptors derive from a human patient who received a liver transplant. Some of the T cells might come from the graft donor.

This rearrangement joins TRBV5-1 to TRBJ1-1, with a weak D call TRBD1 (6 bases). Trimming pared 4 bases from V and 7 bases from J, leaving 17 bases between. Per the germline V gene, CDR1 is SGHRS and CDR2 is YFSETQ. This CDR3 has 14 amino acids. In DNA form, the CDR3 reads TGCGCCAGCAGCGGACAGATGCCGTTCGGTGAAGCTTTCTTT. Its protein product is CASSGQMPFGEAFF.

The chain uses TRBV27 and TRBJ1-5, with D possibly TRBD1 on 6 matching bases. This CDR3 spans 14 amino acids. V was shortened by 10 bases and J by 2 bases, with 15 bases between the two germline ends. CDR1 is MNHEY and CDR2 is SMNVEV in the germline V gene (reference sequence). CDR3 residues: CATSGRGGNQPQHF. The CDR3 nucleotides are TGTGCCACGTCGGGGAGGGGGGGCAATCAGCCCCAGCATTTT.